These 20 T cell receptor beta chains originate from one sample sequenced in a study of T cells in Graves' hyperthyroidism and ophthalmopathy. There were TCR beta CDR3 regions amplified from RNA transcripts. A first-round RT-PCR of the TCR CDR3 used the HTBI primer set. From the multiplex PCR reads, TCRdb called clonotypes with MiXCR, one entry per CDR3 protein. The table records about 760,000 distinct CDR3 sequences, over 35% of them present only once. Sample: blood. The receptors were sampled from a woman aged 40 to 50 with Graves' hyperthyroidism.

The sample holds many counts of this clonotype. The chain recombines TRBV20-1 with TRBJ2-7; D might be TRBD2 (5 bases). CDR3 size: 16 residues. V shed 0 bases and J shed 7 bases, with 22 bases lying between them. Germline V CDR1 and CDR2: DFQATT, SNEGSKA (reference sequence). In nucleotides, the CDR3 is TGCAGTGCTAGAGATCGAATAGGACGGAGGCGGAGGGAGCAGTACTTC. It specifies CSARDRIGRRRREQYF.

The sample holds a few counts of this clonotype. The chain joins TRBV6-2 or TRBV6-3 to TRBJ1-1; D call uncertain. This CDR3 is 16 amino acids long. Germline CDR1 MNHEY, CDR2 SVGEGT. Trimming stripped 0 bases from V and 0 bases from J, with 11 bases between. CDR3 loop: CASSYSWTGVNTEAFF. CDR3 coding DNA: TGTGCCAGCAGTTACTCATGGACGGGAGTGAACACTGAAGCTTTCTTT.

The genes are TRBV19 and TRBJ2-5, with TRBD2 matching 14 bases. Germline CDR1 LNHDA, CDR2 SQIVND (reference sequence). This CDR3 is 13 amino acids long. V shed 10 bases and J 4 bases; nucleotides not matched to a gene: 2. CDR3 region: CATGLAGGETQYF. As DNA, the CDR3 is TGTGCCACTGGACTAGCGGGAGGAGAGACCCAGTACTTC.

This clonotype was seen at least ten times. The chain recombines TRBV7-2 with TRBJ1-6, with D possibly TRBD1 on 5 matching bases. Trimming shortened V by 5 bases and J by 9 bases, and 14 bases separated the two germline ends. CDR3 length: 14 amino acids. The germline gives CDR1 SGHTA, CDR2 FQGNSA. As DNA, the CDR3 is TGTGCCAGCAGCCACGGGGGGAAGGGTTCACCCCTCCACTTT. This encodes CASSHGGKGSPLHF.

The chain links TRBV27 to TRBJ1-2; no definite D call. The germline V gene has CDR1 MNHEY and CDR2 SMNVEV (reference sequence). V was cut by 5 bases and J by 6 bases, with 13 bases left in between. The CDR3 is 13 residues long. The CDR3 sequence is CASSPSTNHGYTF. The CDR3 coding sequence is TGTGCCAGCAGTCCCTCGACGAACCATGGCTACACCTTC.

This chain joins TRBV20-1 and TRBJ1-3; 7 nucleotides match TRBD1. CDR1 is DFQATT, CDR2 SNEGSKA, per germline (reference sequence). Losses at the gene ends were 3 bases for V and 5 bases for J; bases not matched to a gene: 4. CDR3 size: 13 residues. In DNA, the CDR3 is TGCAGTGCTAGGGAGACAGGGAGAAACACCATATATTTT. This translates into CSARETGRNTIYF.

The chain is built from TRBV6-5 and TRBJ1-1; the D gene is possibly TRBD1 (6 bases). The CDR3 is 14 residues long. CDR1 is MNHEY, CDR2 SVGAGI, per germline. The ends were cut back, 8 bases at V and 4 bases at J, with 17 bases in the middle. Here the CDR3 reads CASLLGGGTTEAFF. Written as DNA, the CDR3 is TGTGCCAGCCTACTTGGCGGGGGCACCACTGAAGCTTTCTTT.

The chain is built from TRBV9 and TRBJ1-2, with D maybe TRBD1 (6 bases). This CDR3 has 14 residues. Germline CDR1 reads SGDLS; CDR2 reads YYNGEE. V lost 4 bases and J lost 7, with 17 bases in between. The CDR3 DNA sequence: TGTGCCAGCAGCCTGTGGGGGGGGGCGACTGGCTACACCTTC. It translates to CASSLWGGATGYTF. The whole variable domain, remainder taken from reference TRBV9 and TRBJ1-2, is DSGVTQTPKHLITATGQRVTLRCSPRSGDLSVYWYQQSLDQGLQFLIQYYNGEERAKGNILERFSAQQFPDLHSELNLSSLELGDSALYFCASSLWGGATGYTFGSGTRLTVV.

In its sample, this clonotype was seen many times. The genes are TRBV2 and TRBJ1-4, with D possibly TRBD1 on 5 matching bases. The V end was cut by 11 bases, the J end by 6 bases, with 16 bases between. The CDR3 is 13 residues long. Germline CDR1 SNHLY, CDR2 FYNNEI. In DNA, the CDR3 is TGTGCCGCTGGACTAGGGACGTATGAAAAACTGTTTTTT. This translates into CAAGLGTYEKLFF.

This clonotype was counted between two and nine times. The rearrangement uses TRBV5-1 and TRBJ2-7; 8 nucleotides align to TRBD1. This CDR3 is 17 amino acids long. The ends lost 1 base at V and 2 bases at J; junction bases unmatched: 11. Germline V gene data show CDR1 as SGHRS and CDR2 as YFSETQ. The CDR3 reads CASSLTGQATVPYEQYF. DNA for the CDR3: TGCGCCAGCAGCTTGACGGGACAGGCGACCGTACCCTACGAGCAGTACTTC.

There are many counts of this clonotype. The chain employs TRBV7-9 and TRBJ1-6; 7 bases agree with TRBD1. The germline gives CDR1 SEHNR, CDR2 FQNEAQ (reference sequence). The V and J ends lost 5 bases and 4 bases, in that order; junction bases with no gene match: 2. This CDR3 region has 14 residues. CDR3 coding DNA: TGTGCCAGCAGCCAGGGACAGTATAATTCACCCCTCCACTTT. Its protein product is CASSQGQYNSPLHF.

This clonotype has ten or more counts. The chain employs TRBV20-1 and TRBJ2-7; 8 positions match TRBD1. Losses at the gene ends were 4 bases for V and 2 bases for J; bases not matched to a gene: 4. Per the germline V gene, CDR1 is DFQATT and CDR2 is SNEGSKA (reference sequence). This CDR3 spans 13 amino acids. The CDR3 loop is CSATGTGPYEQYF. DNA of the CDR3: TGCAGTGCTACCGGGACAGGTCCCTACGAGCAGTACTTC.

The chain has TRBV19 and TRBJ1-3; perhaps TRBD1 as D (5 bases). Germline loops: CDR1 LNHDA, CDR2 SQIVND (reference sequence). V lost 5 bases and J lost 8, with 19 bases in between. This CDR3 has 15 amino acids. The CDR3 loop reads CASSPTGEHGYTIYF. In DNA form, the CDR3 reads TGTGCCAGTAGTCCTACGGGGGAGCATGGCTACACCATATATTTT.

In the case of this clonotype: One end of the junction is discordant with germline, which a read error may explain. The chain has TRBV10-3 and TRBJ1-4; D might be TRBD1 (6 bases). Germline V gene lookup returns CDR1 ENHRY and CDR2 SYGVKD. The CDR3 has 15 residues. CDR3 coding DNA: TGTGCCAGCAGTACTGTACAGGGTCTGGCAGAAAAACTGTTTTTT. It encodes CASSTVQGLAEKLFF.

The chain recombines TRBV2 with TRBJ2-3; D might be TRBD1 (6 bases). Germline CDR1 SNHLY, CDR2 FYNNEI. The CDR3 contains 17 residues. Trimming cost V 5 bases and J 0 bases, with 18 bases left between them. The CDR3 sequence is CASSKQIGQLSTDTQYF. The CDR3 nucleotides read TGTGCCAGCAGTAAACAAATCGGACAGTTAAGCACAGATACGCAGTATTTT. Together with reference TRBV2 and TRBJ2-3, the CDR3 gives the full variable domain: EPEVTQTPSHQVTQMGQEVILRCVPISNHLYFYWYRQILGQKVEFLVSFYNNEISEKSEIFDDQFSVERPDGSNFTLKIRSTKLEDSAMYFCASSKQIGQLSTDTQYFGPGTRLTVL.

Comments on this clonotype: This may arise from a read error, as a much more abundant clone is one base away. The chain has TRBV19 and TRBJ2-7; perhaps TRBD1 as D (6 bases). The germline V gene encodes CDR1 LNHDA and CDR2 SQIVND (reference sequence). The CDR3 totals 13 residues. The CDR3, as DNA: TGTGCCAATAGTTCCACAGGGTTCGACGAGCAGTACTTC. Its translation is CANSSTGFDEQYF.

In its sample, this clonotype was seen many times. V usage is TRBV10-3 and J usage is TRBJ1-5; no definite D call. With 3 bases removed from V and 7 bases from J, the gap between germline ends came to 16 bases. CDR1 and CDR2 from the germline V gene are ENHRY and SYGVKD. CDR3 length equals 15 residues. Here the CDR3 DNA reads TGTGCCATCAGTGATTCCATCGAGGTGGACCAGCCCCAGCATTTT. This encodes CAISDSIEVDQPQHF.

V and J are TRBV7-2 and TRBJ2-7; the match to TRBD1 covers 8 bases. V lost 4 bases to trimming and J lost 5 bases; unmatched junction nucleotides: 10. The germline gives CDR1 SGHTA, CDR2 FQGNSA. The CDR3 is 15 amino acids. The CDR3 loop reads CASSYRGQGRDEQYF. CDR3 DNA: TGTGCCAGCAGCTACCGCGGACAGGGACGGGACGAGCAGTACTTC.

This clonotype has at least ten counts. The chain has TRBV20-1 and TRBJ1-5; no definite D call. The CDR3 is 13 residues long. Germline V gene data show CDR1 as DFQATT and CDR2 as SNEGSKA (reference sequence). V was clipped by 1 base and J by 4 bases, with 8 bases between them. The CDR3 DNA reads as TGCAGTGCTAGAGCTGGGATGAATCAGCCCCAGCATTTT. Protein product: CSARAGMNQPQHF.

Notes on this clonotype: Without the conserved terminal phenylalanine or tryptophan, this CDR3 likely stems from a read error. The DNA is left out, because the CDR3 cannot be placed on it with certainty; the CDR3 is given as TCRdb lists it. This sequence joins TRBV10-3 and TRBJ2-6. The CDR3 contains 9 residues when both ends are counted. Germline-derived CDR1 and CDR2 are ENHRY and SYGVKD. The CDR3 here is CAIRQDVNT.